Shown below are 27 T cell receptor beta chains from a single sample sequenced in a study of CXCR3-negative and CXCR3-positive naive CD8 T cells. Whole-study results and caveats: Comparison of naive cells showed more hydrophobic TRB CDR3s in CXCR3-positive than in CXCR3-negative naive cells.

The antigens these receptors bind are not known. Via 5' RACE with UMI labels, TRB cDNA libraries were prepared. One entry per CDR3 protein, without DNA, is what TCRdb gives after re-calling the 5' RACE reads. This table lists about 89,000 distinct CDR3 sequences. The specimen sequenced was naive CXCR3+ CD8+ T cells from blood. Subset specified: CD45RO-CCR7+CD27+CD95- naive CD8+ T cells expressing CXCR3 (TNR3+). All receptors derive from a human donor in good health. Some clones in this sample may be carry-over from other donors' samples.

The rearrangement joins TRBV18 to TRBJ2-5; as DNA is missing, the TRBD1 call by TCRdb cannot be tested. The length of the CDR3 is 16 residues. Germline-derived CDR1 and CDR2 are KGHSH and LQKENI. CDR3 residues: CASSPEKTGLEETQYF.

The V call is TRBV7-9, the J call TRBJ2-4; TCRdb names TRBD2, which stays unverified in the absence of DNA. Looked up from germline, CDR1 is SEHNR and CDR2 is FQNEAQ (reference sequence). The CDR3 is 15 residues long. This CDR3 reads CASSEGPLAKNIQYF.

The genes are TRBV3-1 and TRBJ2-5; TCRdb names TRBD1, which stays unverified in the absence of DNA. Germline loops: CDR1 LGHDT, CDR2 YNNKEL (reference sequence). This CDR3 region has 14 residues. CDR3 amino acids: CASSQDRGRETQYF.

The chain couples TRBV12-3 or TRBV12-4 to TRBJ2-7; TCRdb lists TRBD1, though no DNA is available to test this call. CDR3 length: 13 residues. This CDR3 reads CASSRDLLYEQYF.

The rearrangement links TRBV7-2 to TRBJ2-1; with no DNA, the TCRdb D assignment of TRBD1 cannot be verified. This CDR3 region has 11 residues. Germline CDR1 and CDR2: SGHTA and FQGNSA. This CDR3 reads CASSWGGEQFF.

The chain uses TRBV20-1 and TRBJ2-3; TCRdb indicates TRBD2, and absent DNA this call remains unverified. The length of the CDR3 is 20 residues. Looked up from germline, CDR1 is DFQATT and CDR2 is SNEGSKA (reference sequence). This CDR3 is CSARDWASGSTFLSTDTQYF.

J is TRBJ2-7 and V is TRBV6-2 or TRBV6-3. The CDR3 extends over 12 amino acids. The germline CDR1 and CDR2 sequences are MNHEY and SVGEGT. The CDR3 loop is CASSRTYYEQYF.

The chain links TRBV6-2 or TRBV6-3 to TRBJ1-1. In germline, CDR1 is MNHEY, CDR2 SVGEGT. CDR3 length: 14 amino acids. CDR3 amino acids: CASTHAVGNTEAFF.

The CDR3 is CASSLGERPQHF. The chain employs TRBV7-9 and TRBJ1-5. This CDR3 is built from 12 residues. CDR1 SEHNR and CDR2 FQNEAQ come from the germline V gene (reference sequence). The full variable domain, completed using reference TRBV7-9 and TRBJ1-5, is DTGVSQNPRHKITKRGQNVTFRCDPISEHNRLYWYRQTLGQGPEFLTYFQNEAQLEKSRLLSDRFSAERPKGSFSTLEIQRTEQGDSAMYLCASSLGERPQHFGDGTRLSIL.

This sequence joins TRBV7-2 and TRBJ2-3; TCRdb selects TRBD1, and the lack of DNA leaves this call unchecked. Germline V lookup: CDR1 SGHTA, CDR2 FQGNSA. The length of the CDR3 is 16 residues. The CDR3 protein is CASSRGGGGRADTQYF.

The chain recombines TRBV7-2 with TRBJ2-1; TCRdb's D gene call, TRBD1, goes unchecked for lack of DNA. The V gene's germline CDR1 is SGHTA and CDR2 FQGNSA. The CDR3 runs to 16 residues. CDR3 loop: CASSLIPGGLHNEQFF. The entire variable domain, with the rest obtained from reference TRBV7-2 and TRBJ2-1, is as follows: GAGVSQSPSNKVTEKGKDVELRCDPISGHTALYWYRQSLGQGLEFLIYFQGNSAPDKSGLPSDRFSAERTGGSVSTLTIQRTQQEDSAVYLCASSLIPGGLHNEQFFGPGTRLTVL.

CDR3 region: CASSLSLLNLAGLDNEQFF. The rearrangement joins TRBV28 to TRBJ2-1; the TCRdb D gene call, TRBD1, has no DNA to confirm it. This CDR3 is built from 19 residues. Germline-derived CDR1 and CDR2 are MDHEN and SYDVKM.

The gene calls are TRBV14 and TRBJ2-7; TCRdb outputs TRBD1, but without DNA this stays unchecked. The CDR3 extends over 13 amino acids. From germline, CDR1 is SGHDN and CDR2 FVKESK. The CDR3 is CASSPDRGYEQYF.

The chain carries TRBV5-6 and TRBJ2-7; the D call of TRBD1 rests on TCRdb alone, since no DNA is present to check it. The CDR3 consists of 15 residues. CDR1 and CDR2 (germline): SGHDT, YYEEEE. This CDR3 is CASSPGQGAVYEQYF.

V gene TRBV14 combines with J gene TRBJ1-1. The CDR3 runs 12 residues. Germline assignment: CDR1 SGHDN and CDR2 FVKESK. CDR3 region: CASSKTDREAFF.

Here the CDR3 reads CSVTAPRGTQYF. The rearrangement joins TRBV29-1 to TRBJ2-3; no DNA is available, so the TRBD2 call from TCRdb remains unchecked. The CDR3 spans 12 residues. Germline values: CDR1 SQVTM, CDR2 ANQGSEA.

This sequence joins TRBV14 and TRBJ2-7; TCRdb designates TRBD1, a call that cannot be tested without DNA. The CDR3 covers 15 residues. Looked up from germline, CDR1 is SGHDN and CDR2 is FVKESK. The CDR3 loop reads CASSQGVGQGYEQYF.

This chain links TRBV27 with TRBJ2-7; the D call from TCRdb, TRBD2, cannot be confirmed without DNA. Germline lookup yields CDR1 MNHEY and CDR2 SMNVEV (reference sequence). This CDR3 contains 15 residues. The CDR3 sequence is CASSPRLAGFDEQYF.

The chain combines TRBV7-3 with TRBJ2-3. In germline, CDR1 is SGHTA, CDR2 FQGTGA. There are 15 residues in the CDR3. The CDR3 loop is CASSLFSQRTDTQYF.

This chain connects TRBV29-1 to TRBJ2-1; TCRdb outputs TRBD2, but without DNA this stays unchecked. CDR1 and CDR2 (germline): SQVTM, ANQGSEA. The CDR3 consists of 14 residues. The CDR3: CRVCSGGEFDEQFF.

V gene TRBV7-9 combines with J gene TRBJ2-5. In germline, CDR1 is SEHNR, CDR2 FQNEAQ (reference sequence). There are 15 residues in the CDR3. The CDR3: CASSLLEAAQETQYF. Complete variable domain (other parts from reference TRBV7-9 and TRBJ2-5): DTGVSQNPRHKITKRGQNVTFRCDPISEHNRLYWYRQTLGQGPEFLTYFQNEAQLEKSRLLSDRFSAERPKGSFSTLEIQRTEQGDSAMYLCASSLLEAAQETQYFGPGTRLLVL.

The J gene is TRBJ2-7, the V gene TRBV25-1. The germline V gene has CDR1 MGHDK and CDR2 SYGVNS. The CDR3 length is 11 residues. The CDR3 sequence is CASSELGEQYF.

The V call is TRBV29-1, the J call TRBJ2-7. The CDR3 is made up of 12 amino acids. CDR1 SQVTM and CDR2 ANQGSEA come from the germline V gene. Here the CDR3 reads CSVADGSYEQYF.

The chain carries TRBV28 and TRBJ2-2. The CDR3 sequence is 14 residues long. Germline V gene lookup returns CDR1 MDHEN and CDR2 SYDVKM. The CDR3 sequence: CASSFLHGRGELFF.

The V and J genes are TRBV7-2 and TRBJ2-7; TCRdb calls TRBD2, which cannot be checked without DNA. Germline V gene lookup returns CDR1 SGHTA and CDR2 FQGNSA. There are 16 residues in the CDR3. The CDR3 sequence: CASSSWEGLAGFEQYF.

The chain joins TRBV7-6 to TRBJ2-2; TCRdb's D call of TRBD2 is untestable without DNA. Germline values: CDR1 SGHVS, CDR2 FNYEAQ. The CDR3 is 16 residues long. The CDR3 loop is CASSLWGGSNTGELFF.

This chain connects TRBV12-3 or TRBV12-4 to TRBJ1-1. The CDR3 runs to 15 residues. The CDR3 is CASRKKVHMNTEAFF.